The 31 T cell receptor beta chains below were found in one sample sequenced in a study of CD8+ T cells in alopecia areata. cDNA prepared by RNA extraction and subsequent reverse transcription served as the template for sequencing. Sequencing used immunoSEQ multiplex PCR; TCRdb keeps in-frame clones, though not all of them. The sample has roughly 250,000 clones; 60% are singletons. Regarding treatment: oral pan-JAK inhibitor, 5-10 mg twice daily. The material was CD4+ T cells sorted from blood, obtained between weeks 51 and 54, from a patient treated with tofacitinib. The receptors were gathered from a human donor with alopecia areata.

The chain couples TRBV15 to TRBJ2-3, with 15 bases aligning to TRBD2. Germline V gives CDR1 LNHNV, CDR2 YYDKDF (reference sequence). V shed 4 bases, J shed 7 bases, and the junction held 12 bases outside the gene matches. This CDR3 is built from 18 residues. In DNA, the CDR3 is TGTGCCACCAGCACTGGACTAGCGGGGGGGCCTTCAAAGTATACGCAGTATTTT. It translates to CATSTGLAGGPSKYTQYF.

The chain is built from TRBV15 and TRBJ1-1, with TRBD1 identical over 10 bases. The CDR3 loop spans 16 amino acids. J was trimmed by 0 bases and V by 3 bases; bases with no gene match: 4. Germline assignment: CDR1 LNHNV and CDR2 YYDKDF (reference sequence). As DNA, the CDR3 is TGTGCCACCAGCAGCCGGGACAGGGGACTGAACACTGAAGCTTTCTTT. Its protein product is CATSSRDRGLNTEAFF.

V is TRBV30 and J is TRBJ2-5; D is perhaps TRBD1 (6 bases). Germline values: CDR1 GTSNPN, CDR2 SVGIG (reference sequence). The V end lost 0 bases, the J end lost 5 bases, and 16 bases lay between the germline ends. The CDR3 loop spans 15 amino acids. The CDR3 bases are TGTGCCTGGAGTGTACAGGGCCTCTTGATGGAGACCCAGTACTTC. Translation gives CAWSVQGLLMETQYF.

This rearrangement joins TRBV15 to TRBJ2-3, with 12 bases fitting TRBD2. This CDR3 region has 18 residues. Germline trimming cut 1 base from V and 5 bases from J; bases unmatched to any gene: 10. Germline V CDR1 and CDR2: LNHNV, YYDKDF (reference sequence). DNA for the CDR3: TGTGCCACCAGCAGAGGCAGGGCTAGCGGGGGGGCAGGAGATACGCAGTATTTT. This encodes CATSRGRASGGAGDTQYF.

With regard to this clone: This sample also contains other DNA sequences that code for the same CDR3. The chain employs TRBV27 and TRBJ1-2; 10 positions match TRBD1. CDR3 length: 14 residues. J gave up 8 bases and V 5 bases, and 8 bases lay outside the gene matches. CDR1 and CDR2 (germline): MNHEY, SMNVEV (reference sequence). The CDR3 spells CASSLGQGLSGYTF. The CDR3 DNA is TGTGCCAGCAGTCTGGGACAGGGGCTGAGCGGCTACACCTTC.

This sequence joins TRBV4-2 and TRBJ2-7, with D possibly matching TRBD2 (5 bases). V shed 5 bases and J shed 1 base, with 6 bases lying between them. The CDR3 contains 12 residues. From germline, CDR1 is LGHNA and CDR2 YNFKEQ. In DNA, the CDR3 is TGTGCCAGCAGCGCGGGTTCCTACGAGCAGTACTTC. Amino acids: CASSAGSYEQYF.

The chain links TRBV7-9 to TRBJ2-7; perhaps TRBD2 as D (5 bases). Germline V lookup: CDR1 SEHNR, CDR2 FQNEAQ (reference sequence). The CDR3 is 13 residues long. The ends were cut back, 4 bases at V and 2 bases at J, with 9 bases in the middle. CDR3 coding DNA: TGTGCCAGCAGCTACGGGATTACCTACGAGCAGTACTTC. Its protein product is CASSYGITYEQYF.

This rearrangement joins TRBV30 to TRBJ2-2; D is perhaps TRBD1 (6 bases). Looked up from germline, CDR1 is GTSNPN and CDR2 is SVGIG (reference sequence). This CDR3 is 13 amino acids long. The V and J ends lost 8 bases and 4 bases respectively, with 14 bases between them. CDR3 DNA: TGTGCCAGGCACAGGGCCGGCACCGGGGAGCTGTTTTTT. Its protein is CARHRAGTGELFF.

This chain links TRBV5-1 with TRBJ2-1; D remains ambiguous. This CDR3 spans 14 amino acids. Trimming shortened V by 0 bases and J by 2 bases, and 6 bases separated the two germline ends. Germline lookup yields CDR1 SGHRS and CDR2 YFSETQ. CDR3 sequence reads: CASSLDGAYNEQFF. CDR3 DNA: TGCGCCAGCAGCTTGGATGGGGCCTACAATGAGCAGTTCTTC.

The V gene is TRBV5-4, the J gene TRBJ2-7; no firm D call. This CDR3 comprises 15 residues. V lost 1 base to trimming and J lost 1 base, with 12 bases between them. Germline CDR1 reads SGHNT; CDR2 reads YYREEE (reference sequence). The CDR3 loop reads CASSLIETDSYEQYF. The CDR3 DNA reads TGTGCCAGCAGCTTGATTGAAACAGATTCCTACGAGCAGTACTTC.

The chain recombines TRBV10-3 with TRBJ1-2; possibly TRBD1 for D (6 bases). Germline CDR1 ENHRY, CDR2 SYGVKD. Trimming cost V 8 bases and J 6 bases, with 13 bases left between them. The CDR3 has 12 amino acids. CDR3 amino acids: CAIAGQIDGYTF. The CDR3 DNA sequence: TGTGCCATCGCCGGACAGATCGATGGCTACACCTTC.

This clone was observed a handful of times. This chain uses TRBV7-6 with TRBJ2-2; D possibly uses TRBD1 or TRBD2 (6 bases each). V was pared by 1 base and J by 6 bases, with 15 bases between. Germline V gene sequence: CDR1 SGHVS, CDR2 FNYEAQ. The CDR3 sequence is 16 residues long. Here the CDR3 DNA reads TGTGCCAGCAGCTTAGTGCCGGGGGCCGTTGCCGGGGAGCTGTTTTTT. It specifies CASSLVPGAVAGELFF.

The chain combines TRBV14 with TRBJ1-1; 7 nucleotides agree with TRBD1. V shed 4 bases, J shed 1 base, and the junction held 6 bases outside the gene matches. CDR3 size: 15 residues. Germline V lookup: CDR1 SGHDN, CDR2 FVKESK. The CDR3 is CASSPQTGWNTEAFF. The DNA for the CDR3 is TGTGCCAGCAGCCCGCAGACAGGGTGGAACACTGAAGCTTTCTTT.

The V and J genes are TRBV28 and TRBJ2-2, with 7 bases aligning to TRBD2. Germline values: CDR1 MDHEN, CDR2 SYDVKM. The CDR3 has 17 amino acids. The junction had 11 bases not matched to a gene; V was cut back by 7 bases and J by 0 bases. The CDR3 here is CASTPLGAGSNTGELFF. In DNA form, the CDR3 reads TGTGCCAGCACCCCCCTGGGAGCGGGGTCGAACACCGGGGAGCTGTTTTTT.

This clone was seen a handful of times. V is TRBV29-1 and J is TRBJ2-1, with TRBD2 as a possible D gene (6 bases). CDR1 and CDR2 (germline): SQVTM, ANQGSEA. V was pared by 1 base and J by 0 bases, with 7 bases between. The CDR3 covers 14 residues. The CDR3 spells CSVEAGDSYNEQFF. CDR3 nucleotide sequence: TGCAGCGTTGAAGCGGGGGACTCCTACAATGAGCAGTTCTTC.

The chain uses TRBV27 and TRBJ1-6; TRBD1 matches 9 bases. CDR3 size: 13 residues. Losses at the gene ends were 8 bases for V and 10 bases for J; bases not matched to a gene: 6. CDR1 and CDR2 from the germline V gene are MNHEY and SMNVEV (reference sequence). The CDR3 nucleotides read TGTGCCAGCGCCGGGACAGGGAGATCACCCCTCCACTTT. Amino acid sequence: CASAGTGRSPLHF.

The chain links TRBV13 to TRBJ1-2, with a tentative D call TRBD1 (6 bases). Germline-derived CDR1 and CDR2 are PRHDT and FYEKMQ (reference sequence). The CDR3 has 17 residues. V was clipped by 2 bases and J by 7 bases, with 23 bases between them. The CDR3 DNA reads TGTGCCAGCAGCTTATATCCGGGCGGCAGGGGAGAAGGTGGCTACACCTTC. Translating gives CASSLYPGGRGEGGYTF.

Only a few counts were recorded for this clone. V and J are TRBV30 and TRBJ1-2; D might be TRBD1 (6 bases). Germline CDR1 reads GTSNPN; CDR2 reads SVGIG (reference sequence). V was clipped by 1 base and J by 6 bases, with 12 bases between them. The CDR3 extends over 13 amino acids. In DNA form, the CDR3 reads TGTGCCTGGAGTGCTGACAGGCCGAATGGCTACACCTTC. This encodes CAWSADRPNGYTF.

CDR3 bases: TGTGCCAGCAGCTTAGGGCCCGGCAATGAGCAGTTCTTC. Translating gives CASSLGPGNEQFF. This sequence joins TRBV7-3 and TRBJ2-1; unclear D gene. Germline-derived CDR1 and CDR2 are SGHTA and FQGTGA. The CDR3 runs 13 residues. V lost 2 bases and J lost 6, with 8 bases in between. Full variable domain (remainder filled in from reference TRBV7-3 and TRBJ2-1): GAGVSQTPSNKVTEKGKYVELRCDPISGHTALYWYRQSLGQGPEFLIYFQGTGAADDSGLPNDRFFAVRPEGSVSTLKIQRTERGDSAVYLCASSLGPGNEQFFGPGTRLTVL.

In this sample, this clone turned up a few times. V and J are TRBV5-6 and TRBJ1-5; D is perhaps TRBD1 (5 bases). The CDR3 loop spans 13 amino acids. The V and J ends lost 1 base and 9 bases respectively, with 11 bases between them. Germline CDR1 reads SGHDT; CDR2 reads YYEEEE. CDR3 coding DNA: TGTGCCAGCAGCTTGAGCCCCCAGGGGCCCCAGCATTTT. Translation gives CASSLSPQGPQHF.

Turning to this clone: Other DNA variants within this sample encode the same CDR3. The gene calls are TRBV7-9 and TRBJ1-2, with D tentatively TRBD1 (6 bases). CDR1 and CDR2 (germline): SEHNR, FQNEAQ (reference sequence). The CDR3 has 14 residues. Trimming pared 5 bases from V and 2 bases from J, leaving 12 bases between. The CDR3 DNA sequence: TGTGCCAGCAGCCCGACAGGTACCAACTATGGCTACACCTTC. Translated, it gives CASSPTGTNYGYTF.

The J gene is TRBJ1-5, the V gene TRBV30; 7 bases line up with TRBD1. CDR1 and CDR2 (germline): GTSNPN, SVGIG (reference sequence). The length of the CDR3 is 13 residues. J gave up 3 bases and V 5 bases, and 4 bases lay outside the gene matches. The CDR3 sequence is CAWAGQNNQPQHF. For the CDR3, the DNA is TGTGCCTGGGCGGGACAGAACAATCAGCCCCAGCATTTT.

The chain recombines TRBV5-1 with TRBJ1-6; 7 nucleotides line up with TRBD1. Germline-derived CDR1 and CDR2 are SGHRS and YFSETQ. This CDR3 has 15 amino acids. J was trimmed by 5 bases and V by 1 base; bases with no gene match: 3. The CDR3 here is CASSLIQGNNSPLHF. For the CDR3, the DNA is TGCGCCAGCAGCTTGATACAGGGGAATAATTCACCCCTCCACTTT.

The chain recombines TRBV7-2 with TRBJ2-7; D tentatively reads TRBD1 or TRBD2 (5 bases each). The CDR3 is 14 residues long. The V end lost 5 bases, the J end lost 4 bases, and 15 bases lay between the germline ends. CDR1 SGHTA and CDR2 FQGNSA come from the germline V gene. Written as DNA, the CDR3 is TGTGCCAGCAGCCACCGGGACGGCGAGTACGAGCAGTACTTC. It translates to CASSHRDGEYEQYF. The whole variable domain, remainder taken from reference TRBV7-2 and TRBJ2-7, is GAGVSQSPSNKVTEKGKDVELRCDPISGHTALYWYRQSLGQGLEFLIYFQGNSAPDKSGLPSDRFSAERTGGSVSTLTIQRTQQEDSAVYLCASSHRDGEYEQYFGPGTRLTVT.

For this clone: Other nucleotide sequences in the sample specify the same CDR3. V gene TRBV10-3 combines with J gene TRBJ1-6, with D tentatively TRBD1 (6 bases). This CDR3 has 14 amino acids. The V end lost 6 bases, the J end lost 7 bases, and 13 bases lay between the germline ends. The germline V gene encodes CDR1 ENHRY and CDR2 SYGVKD. CDR3 amino acids: CAISAGAENSPLHF. The CDR3 coding sequence is TGTGCCATCAGCGCAGGGGCTGAGAATTCACCCCTCCACTTT.

This clone was observed a few times. This chain connects TRBV6-5 to TRBJ2-4, with D perhaps TRBD1 (5 bases). Germline-derived CDR1 and CDR2 are MNHEY and SVGAGI. Trimming stripped 4 bases from V and 6 bases from J, with 16 bases between. The CDR3 extends over 15 amino acids. The CDR3 DNA reads as TGTGCCAGCAGTTTACGACCAGGGTCAGGAAACATTCAGTACTTC. As protein: CASSLRPGSGNIQYF.

V gene TRBV9 combines with J gene TRBJ1-1; D not resolved. Germline CDR1 SGDLS, CDR2 YYNGEE. With 2 bases removed from V and 8 bases from J, the gap between germline ends came to 4 bases. The CDR3 is 10 amino acids. CDR3 in DNA: TGTGCCAGCAGCGTCCCAGAAGCTTTCTTT. It is translated as CASSVPEAFF.

As regards this clone: Within the sample, other DNA sequences also encode this same CDR3. This chain joins TRBV30 and TRBJ2-1; no firm D call. V dropped 0 bases and J dropped 6 bases, with 6 bases sitting between them. Germline values: CDR1 GTSNPN, CDR2 SVGIG (reference sequence). The CDR3 runs to 12 residues. The CDR3 here is CAWSVRVNEQFF. For the CDR3, the DNA is TGTGCCTGGAGTGTAAGGGTCAATGAGCAGTTCTTC. Full variable domain (rest looked up from reference TRBV30 and TRBJ2-1): SQTIHQWPATLVQPVGSPLSLECTVEGTSNPNLYWYRQAAGRGLQLLFYSVGIGQISSEVPQNLSASRPQDRQFILSSKKLLLSDSGFYLCAWSVRVNEQFFGPGTRLTVL.

This clone showed up just a few times. The genes are TRBV6-6 and TRBJ2-7, with no clear D. The length of the CDR3 is 16 residues. Germline loops: CDR1 MNHNY, CDR2 SVGAGI (reference sequence). V lost 6 bases and J 0 bases, leaving 18 bases between the germline ends. The CDR3 sequence is CASSLKGQTFSYEQYF. The CDR3 DNA is TGTGCCAGCAGCCTAAAGGGCCAAACGTTCTCCTACGAGCAGTACTTC.

The V and J genes are TRBV2 and TRBJ1-2; D may be TRBD1 (6 bases). The ends were cut back, 8 bases at V and 2 bases at J, with 15 bases in the middle. The length of the CDR3 is 14 residues. Germline V gives CDR1 SNHLY, CDR2 FYNNEI. The CDR3 coding sequence is TGTGCCAGCCTAAATCAGGGGAGGAACTATGGCTACACCTTC. This gives the protein CASLNQGRNYGYTF.

This clone was detected a few times. The chain carries TRBV7-2 and TRBJ1-2, with 7 bases lining up with TRBD1. From germline, CDR1 is SGHTA and CDR2 FQGNSA. The junction had 4 bases not matched to a gene; V was cut back by 5 bases and J by 4 bases. This CDR3 is built from 13 residues. CDR3 protein: CASSPRGLYGYTF. DNA for the CDR3: TGTGCCAGCAGCCCGAGGGGGCTCTATGGCTACACCTTC.